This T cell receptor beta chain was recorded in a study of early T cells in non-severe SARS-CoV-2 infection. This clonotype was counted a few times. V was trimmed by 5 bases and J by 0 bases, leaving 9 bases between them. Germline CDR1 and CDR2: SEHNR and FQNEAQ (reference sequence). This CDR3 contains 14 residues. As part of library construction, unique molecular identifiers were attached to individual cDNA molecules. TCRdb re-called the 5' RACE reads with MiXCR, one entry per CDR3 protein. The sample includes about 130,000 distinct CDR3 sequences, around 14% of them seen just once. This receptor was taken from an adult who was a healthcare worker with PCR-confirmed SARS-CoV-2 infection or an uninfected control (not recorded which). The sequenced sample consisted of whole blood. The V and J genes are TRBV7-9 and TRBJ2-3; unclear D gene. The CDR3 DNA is TGTGCCAGCAGCCCCCGGTGGAGCACAGATACGCAGTATTTT. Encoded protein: CASSPRWSTDTQYF.